Below, 8 T cell receptor beta chains from the same sample are listed, as sequenced in a study of blood T cells in healthy people across ages. Using a J-beta primer mix together with a sample-barcoded 5' primer, a second PCR was run for about 7 to 12 cycles. TCRdb independently ran MiXCR on the 5' RACE reads; one entry per CDR3 protein. The data hold 650,000 to 1,000,000 distinct CDR3 sequences, with 36% observed a single time. Sequencing was done on a sample of blood. These receptors were collected from a man between 18 and 35 years old in good health.

V and J are TRBV9 and TRBJ1-1, with D possibly being TRBD1 (6 bases). Trimming took off 0 bases at V and 3 bases at J, with 21 bases between the two ends. The germline V gene has CDR1 SGDLS and CDR2 YYNGEE. The CDR3 runs 18 residues. CDR3 coding DNA: TGTGCCAGCAGCGTAGCCCCGAAACCTAGGGGGGGTGACACTGAAGCTTTCTTT. This translates into CASSVAPKPRGGDTEAFF. Full variable domain (rest looked up from reference TRBV9 and TRBJ1-1): DSGVTQTPKHLITATGQRVTLRCSPRSGDLSVYWYQQSLDQGLQFLIQYYNGEERAKGNILERFSAQQFPDLHSELNLSSLELGDSALYFCASSVAPKPRGGDTEAFFGQGTRLTVV.

The V gene is TRBV5-1, the J gene TRBJ1-2; 10 bases line up with TRBD1. The V segment lost 5 bases and the J segment 8 bases; nucleotides outside the gene matches: 12. The CDR3 spans 15 residues. The germline V gene encodes CDR1 SGHRS and CDR2 YFSETQ. CDR3 nucleotide sequence: TGCGCCAGCAGTCTCCGGGACAGGGGTGTGAACGGCTACACCTTC. It is translated as CASSLRDRGVNGYTF.

This clonotype turned up a few times. This chain uses TRBV28 with TRBJ1-2; tentatively, D is TRBD1 (6 bases). In germline, CDR1 is MDHEN, CDR2 SYDVKM. Trimming took off 5 bases at V and 11 bases at J, with 15 bases between the two ends. This CDR3 has 12 residues. Written as DNA, the CDR3 is TGTGCCAGCAGTCCACGGACAGCAGTATACACCTTC. It translates to CASSPRTAVYTF.

This clonotype was counted many times. The J gene is TRBJ1-1, the V gene TRBV3-1; the D gene is possibly TRBD1 (5 bases). This CDR3 contains 13 residues. Looked up from germline, CDR1 is LGHDT and CDR2 is YNNKEL (reference sequence). Trimming left V 4 bases short and J 0 bases short, with 6 bases between. The CDR3 sequence is CASSPRVNTEAFF. The CDR3 coding sequence is TGTGCCAGCAGCCCCAGGGTGAACACTGAAGCTTTCTTT.

This clonotype was seen once. The J gene is TRBJ2-3, the V gene TRBV10-3; weak D call: TRBD2 (6 bases). In germline, CDR1 is ENHRY, CDR2 SYGVKD. Trimming cost V 4 bases and J 9 bases, with 8 bases left between them. The length of the CDR3 is 11 residues. The CDR3 coding sequence is TGTGCCATCAGTGGAGGAGGGACGCAGTATTTT. Protein: CAISGGGTQYF.

This clonotype was recorded a few times. The rearrangement joins TRBV12-5 to TRBJ2-7; D may be TRBD2 (5 bases). CDR3 size: 13 residues. Germline assignment: CDR1 LGHNT and CDR2 FRNRAP. Trimming pared 6 bases from V and 3 bases from J, leaving 12 bases between. The CDR3 sequence is CASGMEVHYEQYF. DNA for the CDR3: TGTGCTAGTGGGATGGAGGTACACTACGAGCAGTACTTC.

A single count supports this clonotype. The rearrangement uses TRBV20-1 and TRBJ1-2, with 7 bases aligning to TRBD1. This CDR3 contains 13 residues. The germline CDR1 and CDR2 sequences are DFQATT and SNEGSKA (reference sequence). With 6 bases clipped from V and 2 bases from J, the junction kept 6 bases outside the gene matches. DNA of the CDR3: TGCAGTGCCCTAGAGACAGGGAACTATGGCTACACCTTC. Translation gives CSALETGNYGYTF.

The genes are TRBV9 and TRBJ2-1; D not certain. Between the trimmed V and J ends, which lost 6 bases and 0 bases, there was a span of 16 bases. This CDR3 is 16 amino acids long. CDR1 SGDLS and CDR2 YYNGEE come from the germline V gene. The CDR3 nucleotides read TGTGCCAGCATCAACTCTAACGCCAGCTCCTACAATGAGCAGTTCTTC. Translating gives CASINSNASSYNEQFF. Drawing the rest from reference TRBV9 and TRBJ2-1, the complete variable domain is DSGVTQTPKHLITATGQRVTLRCSPRSGDLSVYWYQQSLDQGLQFLIQYYNGEERAKGNILERFSAQQFPDLHSELNLSSLELGDSALYFCASINSNASSYNEQFFGPGTRLTVL.